Each of the 11 T cell receptor beta chains below was sequenced from the same sample in a study of blood T cell repertoires in COVID-19. Produced via immunoSEQ multiplex PCR; TCRdb's table is partial and in-frame only. The sample gives around 180,000 clones, about 84% of which show up once; about 12% is in the top ten. The sample was PBMCs or T cells enriched from blood (not recorded which). These receptors all come from a man aged 45-65 years who had recovered from COVID-19.

The chain is built from TRBV14 and TRBJ1-4; TRBD1 aligns across 11 bases. The CDR3 length is 19 residues. V lost 5 bases and J lost 5; bases outside the gene matches: 16. Germline V gene sequence: CDR1 SGHDN, CDR2 FVKESK. The CDR3 is CASSFRPGTGGSWNEKLFF. CDR3 sequence (DNA): TGTGCCAGCAGCTTCCGTCCCGGGACAGGGGGAAGTTGGAATGAAAAACTGTTTTTT.

Concerning this clone itself: Other DNA sequences in the same sample also yield this CDR3. J is TRBJ1-3 and V is TRBV27; D unclear. Germline CDR1 reads MNHEY; CDR2 reads SMNVEV (reference sequence). V shed 6 bases and J shed 0 bases, with 6 bases lying between them. This CDR3 contains 13 residues. The CDR3 region is CASRRSSGNTIYF. Written as DNA, the CDR3 is TGTGCCAGCAGGAGGAGCTCTGGAAACACCATATATTTT.

CDR3 amino acids: CASSLDPSGEFQETQYF. CDR3 nucleotides: TGCGCCAGCAGCTTGGATCCTAGCGGGGAATTCCAAGAGACCCAGTACTTC. This chain joins TRBV5-1 and TRBJ2-5; 9 nucleotides match TRBD2. The CDR3 has 17 amino acids. J lost 1 base, V lost 0 bases, and 7 bases had no gene match. Germline CDR1 and CDR2: SGHRS and YFSETQ.

The chain joins TRBV5-4 to TRBJ2-3, with D possibly TRBD2 on 5 matching bases. CDR3 length equals 15 residues. V dropped 5 bases and J dropped 4 bases, with 17 bases sitting between them. Germline CDR1 reads SGHNT; CDR2 reads YYREEE (reference sequence). CDR3 region: CASSYALAIPDTQYF. The CDR3 DNA reads as TGTGCCAGCAGTTACGCCCTAGCAATCCCAGATACGCAGTATTTT.

The chain joins TRBV7-2 to TRBJ2-1; D unclear. Looked up from germline, CDR1 is SGHTA and CDR2 is FQGNSA. This CDR3 is 12 amino acids long. V gave up 4 bases and J gave up 10 bases, with 11 bases separating them. The CDR3 loop reads CASSSPPGEQFF. Here the CDR3 DNA reads TGTGCCAGCAGCTCCCCCCCCGGGGAGCAGTTCTTC.

The V call is TRBV6-5, the J call TRBJ1-6; TRBD1 might be the D (6 bases). The CDR3 extends over 13 amino acids. Germline-derived CDR1 and CDR2 are MNHEY and SVGAGI. V lost 5 bases to trimming and J lost 14 bases, with 16 bases between them. CDR3 residues: CASSPRQAKALHF. The CDR3 DNA sequence: TGTGCCAGCAGTCCTAGACAGGCCAAAGCCCTCCACTTT.

This chain connects TRBV11-2 to TRBJ2-1; D is unresolved. The CDR3 is made up of 15 amino acids. Germline V gene sequence: CDR1 SGHAT, CDR2 FQNNGV. V lost 1 base to trimming and J lost 4 bases, with 11 bases between them. The CDR3 bases are TGTGCCAGCAGCTTAGCCTTCCAGGCTTACAATGAGCAGTTCTTC. Protein sequence: CASSLAFQAYNEQFF.

V is TRBV20-1 and J is TRBJ2-7, with D perhaps TRBD1 (5 bases). Trimming shortened V by 3 bases and J by 9 bases, and 12 bases separated the two germline ends. CDR1 DFQATT and CDR2 SNEGSKA come from the germline V gene (reference sequence). This CDR3 region has 11 residues. The DNA of the CDR3 is TGCAGTGCTAGTCCGAACCAGGGGCAGTACTTC. It yields the protein CSASPNQGQYF.

The chain recombines TRBV19 with TRBJ1-6; D is undetermined. CDR3 length: 14 residues. The germline gives CDR1 LNHDA, CDR2 SQIVND (reference sequence). Trimming pared 6 bases from V and 8 bases from J, leaving 14 bases between. For the CDR3, the DNA is TGTGCCAGTAGCAGGATACCGTGGGATTCACCCCTCCACTTT. This translates into CASSRIPWDSPLHF. Based on the CDR3 plus reference TRBV19 and TRBJ1-6, the full variable domain is DGGITQSPKYLFRKEGQNVTLSCEQNLNHDAMYWYRQDPGQGLRLIYYSQIVNDFQKGDIAEGYSVSREKKESFPLTVTSAQKNPTAFYLCASSRIPWDSPLHFGNGTRLTVT.

V usage is TRBV19 and J usage is TRBJ1-5; D is undetermined. Germline CDR1 LNHDA, CDR2 SQIVND (reference sequence). With 5 bases removed from V and 6 bases from J, the gap between germline ends came to 17 bases. CDR3 length: 15 amino acids. DNA of the CDR3: TGTGCCAGTAGTCCTCAGGCCCGAGTAGGTCAGCCCCAGCATTTT. This encodes CASSPQARVGQPQHF.

V usage is TRBV5-1 and J usage is TRBJ2-7, with TRBD1 matching over 10 bases. J was trimmed by 4 bases and V by 3 bases; bases with no gene match: 7. The CDR3 totals 15 residues. Germline loops: CDR1 SGHRS, CDR2 YFSETQ. The CDR3 here is CASSWNDRGPYEQYF. CDR3 in DNA: TGCGCCAGCAGCTGGAATGACAGGGGGCCTTACGAGCAGTACTTC.